This T cell receptor (beta chain) came from a study of CD4 and CD8 cells across lung adenocarcinoma regions. TCRdb itself ran the PCR reads through MiXCR, one entry per CDR3 protein. The sample has fewer than 4,500 distinct CDR3 sequences; about two thirds are singletons. Samples came from patients with localized non-small cell lung adenocarcinoma. This CDR3 is built from 15 residues. V lost 6 bases, J lost 6 bases, and 18 bases lay in between. The J gene is TRBJ1-5, the V gene TRBV12-3 or TRBV12-4; weak D call: TRBD1 (6 bases). The sequenced sample was CD8+ T cells from the margin of a lung tumor. The sequence was obtained from a female donor with lung adenocarcinoma. The CD4 and CD8 labels of this study may be unreliable. CDR3 sequence reads: CASSPLTGLGQPQHF. The CDR3 nucleotides are TGTGCCAGCAGCCCGTTAACAGGGTTGGGTCAGCCCCAGCATTTT.